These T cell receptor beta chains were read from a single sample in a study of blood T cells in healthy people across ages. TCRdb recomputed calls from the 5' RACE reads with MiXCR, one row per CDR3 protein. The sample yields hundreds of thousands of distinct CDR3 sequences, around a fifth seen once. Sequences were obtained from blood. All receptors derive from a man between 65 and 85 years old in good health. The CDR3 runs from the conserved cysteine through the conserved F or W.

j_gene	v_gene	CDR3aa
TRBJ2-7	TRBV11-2	CASSPPDRDGEQYF
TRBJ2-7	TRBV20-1	CSARDRRLAGVYEQYF
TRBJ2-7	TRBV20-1	CSATGLAGAVSYEQYF
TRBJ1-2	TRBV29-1	CSAGPAGTDHGYTF
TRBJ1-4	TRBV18	CASSPLGLLPRNEKLFF
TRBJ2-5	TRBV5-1	CASSLVPGQGTQYF
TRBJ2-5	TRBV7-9	CASSLADRGLQETQYF
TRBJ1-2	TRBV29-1	CSVEQPGTSYYGYTF
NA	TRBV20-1	CSASRRTNEQFF
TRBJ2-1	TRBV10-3	CAIRMNSGANEQFF
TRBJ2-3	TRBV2	CASSKLAGGADTQYF
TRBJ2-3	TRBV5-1	CTSSSWTSGPDTQYF
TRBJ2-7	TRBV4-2	CASSLHLSTGANPEQYF
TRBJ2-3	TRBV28	CASLGQGPSTDTQYF
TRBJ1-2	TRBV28	CASSPTGYGYTF
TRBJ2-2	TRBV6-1	CASRPGTSGRNAGELFF
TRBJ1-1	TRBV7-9	CASSSQLPGTEAFF
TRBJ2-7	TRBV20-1	CSARGGQGRYEQYF
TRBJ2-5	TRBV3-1	CASSYSDRVETQYF
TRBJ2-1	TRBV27	CASSHNLALVNNEQFF
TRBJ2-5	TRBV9	CASSVSEGIGVTQYF
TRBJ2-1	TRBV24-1	CATSDGSSGRMNEQFF
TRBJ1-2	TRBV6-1	CASRESRDGYTF
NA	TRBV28	CASKPGQGSDEQFF
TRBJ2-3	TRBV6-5	CASSWGLARNTDTQYF
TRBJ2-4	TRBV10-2	CASSESDREDIQYF
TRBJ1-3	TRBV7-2	CASSLAHRGLGNTIYF
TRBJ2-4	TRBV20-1	CSADPGHLAKNIQYF
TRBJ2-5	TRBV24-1	CATSEGTSGYQETQYF
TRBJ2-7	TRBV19	CASSISNRGIDYEQYF
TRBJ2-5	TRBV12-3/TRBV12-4	CASSFRRDHETQYF
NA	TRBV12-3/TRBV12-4	CASSLGNRRELAVPYEQYF
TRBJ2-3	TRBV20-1	CSARSELDTQYF
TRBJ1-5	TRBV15	CATQSPGLHNQPQHF
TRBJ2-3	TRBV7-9	CASEGDVSTGTQYF
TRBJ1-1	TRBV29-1	CSPLGLLNTEAFF
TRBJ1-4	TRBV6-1	CASSVRRATNEKLFF
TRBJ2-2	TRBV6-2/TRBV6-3	CASSRDRVNTGELFF
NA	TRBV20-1	CSASGTSYSEQFF
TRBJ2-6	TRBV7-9	CASSSTHGDRKSSGASVLTF
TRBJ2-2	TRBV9	CASSLTSGLNTGELFF
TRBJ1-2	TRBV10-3	CAISASGDGYTF
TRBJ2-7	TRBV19	CASSPRDRPNEQYF
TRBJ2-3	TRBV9	CASSHRTPPDAQYF
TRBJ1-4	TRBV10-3	CAIRDSLGENLFF
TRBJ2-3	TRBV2	CASSENGGSGDTQYF